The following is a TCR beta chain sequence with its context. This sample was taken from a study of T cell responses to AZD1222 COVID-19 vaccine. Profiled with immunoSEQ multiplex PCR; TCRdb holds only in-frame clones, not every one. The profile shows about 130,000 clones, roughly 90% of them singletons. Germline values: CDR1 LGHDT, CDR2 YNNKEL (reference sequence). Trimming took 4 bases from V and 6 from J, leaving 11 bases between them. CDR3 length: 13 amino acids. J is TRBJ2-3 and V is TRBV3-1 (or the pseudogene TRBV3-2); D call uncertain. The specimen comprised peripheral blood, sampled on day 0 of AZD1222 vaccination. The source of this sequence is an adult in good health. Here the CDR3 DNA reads TGTGCCAGCAGCCCCTTAAGCCGTGATACGCAGTATTTT. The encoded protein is CASSPLSRDTQYF.